This TCR beta chain was observed in a study of response to subunit inactivated influenza vaccine. Each CDR3 protein is one row after TCRdb ran MiXCR on the RT-PCR reads. This table has 280,000 or so distinct CDR3 sequences, 20% to 25% appearing once. There are 18 residues in the CDR3. Trimming pared 5 bases from V and 0 bases from J, leaving 20 bases between. Per the germline V gene, CDR1 is LGHNA and CDR2 is YNFKEQ. Study results and caveats: Seasonal influenza vaccination, on each occasion, was suggested by the authors to recruit few new T cells.

This clonotype was counted between two and nine times. The antigen is unknown. The V gene is TRBV4-2, the J gene TRBJ2-1; D possibly corresponds to TRBD2 (6 bases). Sequences were derived from PBMCs from blood, sampled around 22 months after vaccination. The sequence came from a man between 50 and 70 years old who received an inactivated influenza vaccine. The CDR3 DNA sequence: TGTGCCAGCAGCGATACCCGGGACTCCAAAAGCTCCTACAATGAGCAGTTCTTC. This codes for CASSDTRDSKSSYNEQFF.